A selection of T cell receptor beta chains follows, all from one sample in a study of cytomegalovirus exposure and HLA in healthy donors. Some clones are missing from TCRdb's copy, which holds only in-frame ones; the method was immunoSEQ multiplex PCR. The data contain around 99,000 clones, around three quarters of them seen just once; the ten biggest clones take up 4% to 5%. Sequencing was carried out using PBMCs. Receptors originate from a male donor in good health and CMV-seronegative. The CDR3 runs from the conserved cysteine through the conserved F or W.

J gene	CDR3 length	V gene	CDR3 protein
TRBJ1-2	15	TRBV7-2	CASSSPRDSNYGYTF
TRBJ2-1	13	TRBV10-1	CASRGQGQGEQFF
TRBJ2-3	17	TRBV11-2	CASSPTRLAANTDTQYF
TRBJ2-7	13	TRBV19	CASSRDTSYEQYF
TRBJ2-7	15	TRBV15	CATSRSGTGGYEQYF
TRBJ1-2	19	TRBV6-1	CASSELTGIPLTLNYGYTF
TRBJ2-1	19	TRBV5-1	CASSKGLAGSRYSYNEQFF
TRBJ2-1	13	TRBV5-8	CASSEPTGNEQFF
TRBJ2-7	14	TRBV5-5	CASSFRDRVYEQYF
TRBJ1-5	13	TRBV10-2	CASTGGNNQPQHF
TRBJ2-1	14	TRBV19	CASSVMGAYNEQFF
TRBJ1-2	12	TRBV28	CASSSGIYGYTF
TRBJ2-1	16	TRBV5-1	CASSLEGDSEYNEQFF
TRBJ2-3	20	TRBV21-1	CASSEKDRLEIVWGTDTQYF
TRBJ2-7	15	TRBV5-1	CASSLRRESAYEQYF
TRBJ2-7	13	TRBV11-2	CASSLDRVYEQYF
TRBJ2-7	12	TRBV2	CASRGGSYEQYF
TRBJ2-7	14	TRBV28	CASSWIDRSYEQYF
TRBJ2-7	16	TRBV5-1	CASSLAPSGALGEQYF
TRBJ2-7	13	TRBV19	CASSTTSGLEQYF
TRBJ2-7	14	TRBV5-5	CASSSRTRPYEQYF
TRBJ2-1	13	TRBV5-4	CASSFGQGYEQFF
TRBJ2-3	19	TRBV21-1	CASSKGGTSGRTSTDTQYF
TRBJ2-5	16	TRBV15	CATSKRTSGSPETQYF
TRBJ2-1	19	TRBV5-1	CASSWTSGRAISSYNEQFF
TRBJ2-1	13	TRBV30	CAWGLAGGGEQFF
TRBJ1-1	14	TRBV18	CASSEGQGSTEAFF
TRBJ2-1	18	TRBV7-2	CASSDAFLAGGAYNEQFF
TRBJ1-3	15	TRBV9	CASSPQLQGGSTIYF
TRBJ2-1	20	TRBV19	CASLKSGRTSGPSSYNEQFF
TRBJ1-2	12	TRBV7-9	CASSRQGDGYTF
TRBJ2-3	12	TRBV9	CASSVGGDTQYF
TRBJ2-3	16	TRBV5-1	CASRTGTSGRTDTQYF
TRBJ1-1	14	TRBV11-2	CASSPPGDGTEAFF
TRBJ2-7	15	TRBV7-9	CASSTQTGGAYEQYF
TRBJ2-7	12	TRBV27	CASRDRVHEQYF
TRBJ1-1	10	TRBV6-4	CADSLLQAFF
TRBJ2-1	19	TRBV5-5	CASSTLGTGGGKSYNEQFF
TRBJ2-1	15	TRBV5-5	CASSTPGQGRDEQFF
TRBJ2-1	12	TRBV7-9	CASSLDAVEQFF
TRBJ2-3	14	TRBV7-6	CASKGLAGPGTQYF
TRBJ2-1	17	TRBV5-1	CASSLEWRAGGNNEQFF
TRBJ1-1	18	TRBV21-1	CASAITRGGGRAETEAFF